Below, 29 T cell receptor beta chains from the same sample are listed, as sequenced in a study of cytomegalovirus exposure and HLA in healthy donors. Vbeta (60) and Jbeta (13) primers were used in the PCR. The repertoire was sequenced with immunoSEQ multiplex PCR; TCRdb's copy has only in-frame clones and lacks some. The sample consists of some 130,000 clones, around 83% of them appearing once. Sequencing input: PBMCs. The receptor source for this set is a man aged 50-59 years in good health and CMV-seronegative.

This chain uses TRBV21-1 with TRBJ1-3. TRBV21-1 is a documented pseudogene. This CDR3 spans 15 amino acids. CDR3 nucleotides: TGTGCCAGCAGCAAAGTCCCAGCGGGGGGAAACACCATATATTTT. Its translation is CASSKVPAGGNTIYF.

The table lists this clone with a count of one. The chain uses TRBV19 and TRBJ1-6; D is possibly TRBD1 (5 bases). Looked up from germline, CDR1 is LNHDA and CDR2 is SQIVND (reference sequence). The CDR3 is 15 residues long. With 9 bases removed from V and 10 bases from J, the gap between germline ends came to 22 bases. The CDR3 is CARSSGGGSLSPLHF. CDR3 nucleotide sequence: TGTGCCAGATCCTCGGGGGGGGGTAGTCTGTCACCCCTCCACTTT.

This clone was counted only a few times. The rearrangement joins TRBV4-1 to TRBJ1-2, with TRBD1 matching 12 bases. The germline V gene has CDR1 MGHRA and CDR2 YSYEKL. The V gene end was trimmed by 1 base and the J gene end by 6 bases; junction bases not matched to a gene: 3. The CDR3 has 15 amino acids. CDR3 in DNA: TGCGCCAGCAGCCAAGGCGGGACAGGGGGCAATGGCTACACCTTC. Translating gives CASSQGGTGGNGYTF.

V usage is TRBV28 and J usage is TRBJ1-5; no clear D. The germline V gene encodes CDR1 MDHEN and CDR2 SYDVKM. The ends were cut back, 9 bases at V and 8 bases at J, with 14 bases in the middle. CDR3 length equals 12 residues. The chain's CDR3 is CASRTPGEPQHF. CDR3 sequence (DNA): TGTGCCAGTCGTACGCCAGGTGAGCCCCAGCATTTT.

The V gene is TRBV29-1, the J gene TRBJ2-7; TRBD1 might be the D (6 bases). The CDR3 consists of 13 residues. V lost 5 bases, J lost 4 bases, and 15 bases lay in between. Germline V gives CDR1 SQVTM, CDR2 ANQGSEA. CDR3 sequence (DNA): TGCAGCGTTCTAACAGGGCGATCTTACGAGCAGTACTTC. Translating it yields CSVLTGRSYEQYF.

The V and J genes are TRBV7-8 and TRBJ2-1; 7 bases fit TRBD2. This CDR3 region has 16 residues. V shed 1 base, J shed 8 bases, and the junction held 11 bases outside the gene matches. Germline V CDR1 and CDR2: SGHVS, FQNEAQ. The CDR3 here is CASSLGGWGGEDEQFF. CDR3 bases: TGTGCCAGCAGCTTAGGAGGCTGGGGGGGGGAGGATGAGCAGTTCTTC.

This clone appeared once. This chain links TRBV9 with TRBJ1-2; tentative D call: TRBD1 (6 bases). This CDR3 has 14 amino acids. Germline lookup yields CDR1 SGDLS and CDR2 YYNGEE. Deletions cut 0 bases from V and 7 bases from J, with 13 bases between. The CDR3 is CASSVEGGVGGYTF. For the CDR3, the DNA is TGTGCCAGCAGCGTAGAAGGGGGGGTTGGTGGCTACACCTTC.

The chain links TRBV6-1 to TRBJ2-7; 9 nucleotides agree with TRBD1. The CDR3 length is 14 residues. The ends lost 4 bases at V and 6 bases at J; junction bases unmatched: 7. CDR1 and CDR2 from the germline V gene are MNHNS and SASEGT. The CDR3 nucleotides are TGTGCCAGCAGTGGCCCGGACAGGGGAGGCGAGCAGTACTTC. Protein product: CASSGPDRGGEQYF.

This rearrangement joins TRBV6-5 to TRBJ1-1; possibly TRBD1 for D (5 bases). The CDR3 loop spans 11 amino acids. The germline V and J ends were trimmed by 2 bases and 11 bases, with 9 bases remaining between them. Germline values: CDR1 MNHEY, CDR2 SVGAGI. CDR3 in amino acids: CASSYGGDAFF. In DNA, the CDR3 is TGTGCCAGCAGTTACGGGGGGGATGCTTTCTTT.

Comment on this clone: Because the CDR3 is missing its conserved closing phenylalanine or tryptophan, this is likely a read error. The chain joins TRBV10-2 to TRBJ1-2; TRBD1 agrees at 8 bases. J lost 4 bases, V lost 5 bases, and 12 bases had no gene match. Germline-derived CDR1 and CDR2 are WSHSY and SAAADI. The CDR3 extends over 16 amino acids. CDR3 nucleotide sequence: TGCGCCAGCAGTCCCGGGACAGGAGGCGCCTCCTATGGCTACACCCTC. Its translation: CASSPGTGGASYGYTL.

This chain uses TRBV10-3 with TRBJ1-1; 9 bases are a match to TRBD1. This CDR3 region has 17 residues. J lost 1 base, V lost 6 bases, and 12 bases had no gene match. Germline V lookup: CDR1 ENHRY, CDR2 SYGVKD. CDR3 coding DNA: TGTGCCATCAGACCGGGACAGGGACGAGGAGAGAACACTGAAGCTTTCTTT. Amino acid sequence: CAIRPGQGRGENTEAFF.

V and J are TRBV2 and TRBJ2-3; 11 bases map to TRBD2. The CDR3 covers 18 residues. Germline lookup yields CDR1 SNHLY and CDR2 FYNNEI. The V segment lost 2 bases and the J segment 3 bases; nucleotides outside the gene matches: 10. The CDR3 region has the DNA TGTGCCAGCAGTGAAATTAGCGGGGGGGCCGTTAGTACAGATACGCAGTATTTT. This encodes CASSEISGGAVSTDTQYF. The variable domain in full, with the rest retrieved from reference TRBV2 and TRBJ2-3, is EPEVTQTPSHQVTQMGQEVILRCVPISNHLYFYWYRQILGQKVEFLVSFYNNEISEKSEIFDDQFSVERPDGSNFTLKIRSTKLEDSAMYFCASSEISGGAVSTDTQYFGPGTRLTVL.

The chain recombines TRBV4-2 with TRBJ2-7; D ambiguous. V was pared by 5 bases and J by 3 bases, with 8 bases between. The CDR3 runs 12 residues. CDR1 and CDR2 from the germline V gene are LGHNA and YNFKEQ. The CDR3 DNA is TGTGCCAGCAGCTTGTCGAGCTACGAGCAGTACTTC. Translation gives CASSLSSYEQYF.

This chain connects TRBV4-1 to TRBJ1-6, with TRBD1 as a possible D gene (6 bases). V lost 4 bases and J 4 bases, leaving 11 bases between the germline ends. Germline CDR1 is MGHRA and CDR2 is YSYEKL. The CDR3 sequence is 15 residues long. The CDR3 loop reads CASSPGQIYNSPLHF. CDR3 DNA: TGCGCCAGCAGCCCCGGACAGATTTATAATTCACCCCTCCACTTT.

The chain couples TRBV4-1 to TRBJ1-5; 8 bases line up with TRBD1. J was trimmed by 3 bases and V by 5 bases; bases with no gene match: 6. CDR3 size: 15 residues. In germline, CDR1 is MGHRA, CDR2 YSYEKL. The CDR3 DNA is TGCGCCAGCAGCGCCCGGGACAGGTCCAATCAGCCCCAGCATTTT. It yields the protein CASSARDRSNQPQHF.

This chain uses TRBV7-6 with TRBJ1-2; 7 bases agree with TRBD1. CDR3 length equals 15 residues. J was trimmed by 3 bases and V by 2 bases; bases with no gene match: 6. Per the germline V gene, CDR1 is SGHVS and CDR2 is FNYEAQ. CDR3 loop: CASSLHLDRDYGYTF. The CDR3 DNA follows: TGTGCCAGCAGCTTACACTTAGACAGGGACTATGGCTACACCTTC.

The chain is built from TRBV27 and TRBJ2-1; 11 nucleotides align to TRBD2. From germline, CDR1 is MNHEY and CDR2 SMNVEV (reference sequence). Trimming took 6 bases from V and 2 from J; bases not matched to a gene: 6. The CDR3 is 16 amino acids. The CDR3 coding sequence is TGTGCCAGCAGCCGTGGGACTAGCGGAACCTACAATGAGCAGTTCTTC. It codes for CASSRGTSGTYNEQFF.

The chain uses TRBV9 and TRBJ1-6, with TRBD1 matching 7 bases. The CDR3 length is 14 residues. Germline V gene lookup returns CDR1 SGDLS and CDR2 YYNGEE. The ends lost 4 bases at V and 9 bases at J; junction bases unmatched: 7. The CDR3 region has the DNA TGTGCCAGCAGCCCTAGGACAGGCGGTTCACCCCTCCACTTT. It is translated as CASSPRTGGSPLHF.

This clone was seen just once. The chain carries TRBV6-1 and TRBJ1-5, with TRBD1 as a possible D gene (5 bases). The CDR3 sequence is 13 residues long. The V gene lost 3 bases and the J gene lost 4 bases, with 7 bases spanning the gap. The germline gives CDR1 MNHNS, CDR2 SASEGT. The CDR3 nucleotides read TGTGCCAGCAGTGAGGCAGGGAATCAGCCCCAGCATTTT. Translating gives CASSEAGNQPQHF.

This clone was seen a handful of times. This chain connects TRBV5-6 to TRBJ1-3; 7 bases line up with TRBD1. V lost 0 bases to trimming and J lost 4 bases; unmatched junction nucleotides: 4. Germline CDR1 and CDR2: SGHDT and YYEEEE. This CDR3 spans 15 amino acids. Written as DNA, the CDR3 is TGTGCCAGCAGCTTGGGCAGGGGGTCGGGAAACACCATATATTTT. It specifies CASSLGRGSGNTIYF.

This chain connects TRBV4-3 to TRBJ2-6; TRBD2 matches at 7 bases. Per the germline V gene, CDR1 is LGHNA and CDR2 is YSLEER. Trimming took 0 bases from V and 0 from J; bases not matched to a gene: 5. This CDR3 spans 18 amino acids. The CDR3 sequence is CASSQDPRGSSGANVLTF. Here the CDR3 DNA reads TGCGCCAGCAGCCAAGATCCGCGGGGGAGCTCTGGGGCCAACGTCCTGACTTTC.

The CDR3 nucleotides are TGTGCCAGCAGCCCCAATAGCGGGGGAGAGACCCAGTACTTC. The encoded protein is CASSPNSGGETQYF. The chain carries TRBV6-5 and TRBJ2-5, with 9 bases aligning to TRBD2. CDR1 is MNHEY and CDR2 is SVGAGI in the germline V gene. The CDR3 extends over 14 amino acids. V gave up 6 bases and J gave up 4 bases; unmatched junction bases: 6.

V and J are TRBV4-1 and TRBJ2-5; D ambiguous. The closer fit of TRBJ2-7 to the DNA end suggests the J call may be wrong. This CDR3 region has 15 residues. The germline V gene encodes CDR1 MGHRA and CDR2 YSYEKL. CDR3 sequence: CASSQPARKPYEQYF. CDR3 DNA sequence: TGCGCCAGCAGCCAACCTGCCAGGAAACCCTACGAGCAGTACTTC.

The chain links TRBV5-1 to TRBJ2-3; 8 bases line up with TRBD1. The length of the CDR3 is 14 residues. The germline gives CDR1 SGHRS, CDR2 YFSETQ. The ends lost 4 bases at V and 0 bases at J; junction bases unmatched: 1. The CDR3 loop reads CASSGTGSTDTQYF. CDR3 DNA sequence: TGCGCCAGCAGCGGGACAGGTAGCACAGATACGCAGTATTTT.

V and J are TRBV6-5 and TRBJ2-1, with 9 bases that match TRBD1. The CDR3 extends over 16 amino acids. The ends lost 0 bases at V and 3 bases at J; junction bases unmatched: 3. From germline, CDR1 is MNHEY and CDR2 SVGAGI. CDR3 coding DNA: TGTGCCAGCAGTTACTCACAGGGGGCCCTCTACAATGAGCAGTTCTTC. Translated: CASSYSQGALYNEQFF.

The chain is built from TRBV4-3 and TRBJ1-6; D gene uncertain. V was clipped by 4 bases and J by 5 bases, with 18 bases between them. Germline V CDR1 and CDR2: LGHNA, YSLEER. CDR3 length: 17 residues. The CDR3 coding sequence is TGCGCCAGCAGCCTCTCCTCGGGAGGGCTTAATAATTCACCCCTCCACTTT. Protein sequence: CASSLSSGGLNNSPLHF.

This chain's CDR3 is CASSPPGQGIYEQYF. CDR3 nucleotide sequence: TGTGCCAGCTCACCCCCGGGACAGGGAATCTACGAGCAGTACTTC. The V and J genes are TRBV18 and TRBJ2-7; 9 nucleotides agree with TRBD1. After removal of 3 bases from V and 3 bases from J, the junction contained 6 bases not matched to a gene. CDR1 and CDR2 (germline): KGHSH, LQKENI. CDR3 size: 15 residues. The entire variable domain, with the rest obtained from reference TRBV18 and TRBJ2-7, is as follows: NAGVMQNPRHLVRRRGQEARLRCSPMKGHSHVYWYRQLPEEGLKFMVYLQKENIIDESGMPKERFSAEFPKEGPSILRIQQVVRGDSAAYFCASSPPGQGIYEQYFGPGTRLTVT.

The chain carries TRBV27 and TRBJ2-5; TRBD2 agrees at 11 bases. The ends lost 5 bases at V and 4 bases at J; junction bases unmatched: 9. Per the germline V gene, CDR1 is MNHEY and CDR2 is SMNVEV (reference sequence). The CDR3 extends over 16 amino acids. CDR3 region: CASSPLSGGGGETQYF. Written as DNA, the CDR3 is TGTGCCAGCAGTCCCCTTAGCGGGGGGGGTGGAGAGACCCAGTACTTC.

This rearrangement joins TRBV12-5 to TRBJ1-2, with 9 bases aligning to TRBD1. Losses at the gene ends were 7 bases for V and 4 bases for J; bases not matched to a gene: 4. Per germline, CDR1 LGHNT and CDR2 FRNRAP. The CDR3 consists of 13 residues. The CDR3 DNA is TGTGCTAGTGCCCTGACAGGGGGCTATGGCTACACCTTC. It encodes CASALTGGYGYTF.